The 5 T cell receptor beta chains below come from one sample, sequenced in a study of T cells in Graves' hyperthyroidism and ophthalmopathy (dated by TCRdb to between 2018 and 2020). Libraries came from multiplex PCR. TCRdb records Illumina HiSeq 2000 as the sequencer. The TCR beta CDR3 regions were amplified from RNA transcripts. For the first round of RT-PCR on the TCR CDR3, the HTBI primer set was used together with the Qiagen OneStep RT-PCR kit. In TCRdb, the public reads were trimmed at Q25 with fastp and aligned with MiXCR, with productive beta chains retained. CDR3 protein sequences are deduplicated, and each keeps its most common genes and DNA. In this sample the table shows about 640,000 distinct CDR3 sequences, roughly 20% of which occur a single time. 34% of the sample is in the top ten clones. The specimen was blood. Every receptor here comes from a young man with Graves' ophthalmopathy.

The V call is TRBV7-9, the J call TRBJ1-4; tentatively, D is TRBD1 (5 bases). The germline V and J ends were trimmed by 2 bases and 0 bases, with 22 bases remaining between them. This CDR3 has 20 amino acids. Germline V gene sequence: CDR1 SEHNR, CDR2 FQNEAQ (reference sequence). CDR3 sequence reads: CASSLRAGHLDRPTNEKLFF. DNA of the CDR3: TGTGCCAGCAGCTTACGAGCAGGACATTTAGATAGACCAACTAATGAAAAACTGTTTTTT.

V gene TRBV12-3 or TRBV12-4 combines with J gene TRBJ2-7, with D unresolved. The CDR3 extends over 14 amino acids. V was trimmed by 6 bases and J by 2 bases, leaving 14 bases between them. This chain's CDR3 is CASSPFLVPYEQYF. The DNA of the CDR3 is TGTGCCAGCAGCCCCTTCCTAGTTCCCTACGAGCAGTACTTC.

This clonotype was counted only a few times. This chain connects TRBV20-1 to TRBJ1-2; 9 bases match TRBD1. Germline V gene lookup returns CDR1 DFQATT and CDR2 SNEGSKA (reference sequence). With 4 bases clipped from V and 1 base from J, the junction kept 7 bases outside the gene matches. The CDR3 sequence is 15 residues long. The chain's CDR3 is CSATEQGAYNYGYTF. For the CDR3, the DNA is TGCAGTGCTACCGAACAGGGGGCCTATAACTATGGCTACACCTTC.

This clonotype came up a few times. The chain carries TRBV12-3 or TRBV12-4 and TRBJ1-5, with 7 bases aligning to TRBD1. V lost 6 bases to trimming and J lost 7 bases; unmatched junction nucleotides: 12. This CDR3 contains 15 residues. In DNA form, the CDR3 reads TGTGCCAGCAGCACCATGACAGGGATCGGCCAGCCCCAGCATTTT. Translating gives CASSTMTGIGQPQHF.

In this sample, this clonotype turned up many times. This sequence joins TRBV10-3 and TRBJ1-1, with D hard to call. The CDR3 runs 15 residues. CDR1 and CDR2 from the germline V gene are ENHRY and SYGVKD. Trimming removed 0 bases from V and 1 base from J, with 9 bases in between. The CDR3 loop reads CAISESAAGNTEAFF. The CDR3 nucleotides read TGTGCCATCAGTGAGTCCGCGGCCGGGAACACTGAAGCTTTCTTT.